The clone carrying this T cell receptor beta chain was seen many times. The target antigen is unknown. The record originates from a study of response to subunit inactivated influenza vaccine. The germline V gene encodes CDR1 DFQATT and CDR2 SNEGSKA (reference sequence). Trimming left V 2 bases short and J 5 bases short, with 10 bases between. There are 12 residues in the CDR3. Overall study findings and caveats: It was the authors' suggestion that each seasonal influenza vaccination recruits few new T cells.

TCRdb processed the RT-PCR reads anew with MiXCR; each CDR3 protein has one entry. The data show 170,000 or so distinct CDR3 sequences, roughly 10% seen once. This material consisted of CD8+ T cells sorted from PBMCs, taken less than 30 months after vaccination. The source of this sequence is a man aged 50-75 years who received an inactivated influenza vaccine. The gene calls are TRBV20-1 and TRBJ2-7; D is uncertain. CDR3 amino acids: CSARIRVHEQYF. CDR3 in DNA: TGCAGTGCTAGAATAAGGGTTCACGAGCAGTACTTC.